One and the same sample provided the 8 T cell receptor beta chains below, sequenced in a study of vaccination and CD4 T cells after COVID-19. No cognate antigen is known for these TCRs. Treatment described: approximately 10-day PBMC culture with coronavirus spike peptide pools or control peptides (ViraFEST assay). The study sequenced cultured CD4+ T cell DNA using the Oncomine TCR Beta short-read assay. Each CDR3 protein is one row after TCRdb ran MiXCR on the PCR reads. The table has over 20,000 distinct CDR3 sequences, more than 40% seen once. The sequencing used CD4+ T cells from blood, cultured in vitro, collected before SARS-CoV-2 vaccination. The receptors come from a human donor who received a COVID-19 vaccine.

This clonotype was recorded only once. J is TRBJ1-1 and V is TRBV20-1; D call uncertain. This CDR3 has 13 amino acids. V lost 4 bases and J 3 bases, leaving 12 bases between the germline ends. Looked up from germline, CDR1 is DFQATT and CDR2 is SNEGSKA (reference sequence). CDR3 bases: TGCAGTGCTATTGGAAGGGTGGACACTGAAGCTTTCTTT. Amino acids: CSAIGRVDTEAFF.

The chain links TRBV20-1 to TRBJ1-5, with D possibly TRBD1 on 6 matching bases. The V and J ends lost 4 bases and 4 bases respectively, with 14 bases between them. There are 14 residues in the CDR3. Germline values: CDR1 DFQATT, CDR2 SNEGSKA (reference sequence). The CDR3 spells CSANPGQPNQPQHF. In DNA, the CDR3 is TGCAGTGCTAACCCGGGACAACCTAATCAGCCCCAGCATTTT.

This clonotype occurred once. The conserved final phenylalanine or tryptophan is absent from the CDR3, which likely points to a read error. This chain connects TRBV6-1 to TRBJ1-6; 7 nucleotides line up with TRBD1. Looked up from germline, CDR1 is MNHNS and CDR2 is SASEGT. The CDR3 is made up of 16 amino acids. V dropped 3 bases and J dropped 7; count of bases not matched to a gene: 9. CDR3 nucleotides: TGTGCCAGCAGTGAGAGGCTGACAGGGATCAATTCACCCCTCCACTCT. Translated, it gives CASSERLTGINSPLHS.

This sequence joins TRBV19 and TRBJ1-1, with 8 bases lining up with TRBD1. Germline V gene lookup returns CDR1 LNHDA and CDR2 SQIVND (reference sequence). V shed 9 bases, J shed 4 bases, and the junction held 13 bases outside the gene matches. The CDR3 is made up of 15 amino acids. CDR3: CASTKDREGSTEAFF. As DNA, the CDR3 is TGTGCCAGCACCAAGGACAGGGAGGGTTCCACTGAAGCTTTCTTT.

This clonotype was counted between two and nine times. The rearrangement joins TRBV24-1 to TRBJ1-2; D perhaps matches TRBD1 (5 bases). Germline CDR1 and CDR2: KGHDR and SFDVKD. The CDR3 runs 13 residues. V lost 7 bases, J lost 3 bases, and 11 bases lay in between. The CDR3 coding sequence is TGTGCCACCAGCACAGGCATTCACTATGGCTACACCTTC. Translating it yields CATSTGIHYGYTF.

The rearrangement links TRBV19 to TRBJ2-2; D possibly corresponds to TRBD1 (5 bases). The CDR3 runs 16 residues. V was shortened by 3 bases and J by 3 bases, with 14 bases between the two germline ends. The germline V gene has CDR1 LNHDA and CDR2 SQIVND (reference sequence). The CDR3 loop is CASSILKGVDTGELFF. The CDR3 DNA is TGTGCCAGTAGTATCTTAAAAGGGGTTGACACCGGGGAGCTGTTTTTT. Full variable domain (remainder filled in from reference TRBV19 and TRBJ2-2): DGGITQSPKYLFRKEGQNVTLSCEQNLNHDAMYWYRQDPGQGLRLIYYSQIVNDFQKGDIAEGYSVSREKKESFPLTVTSAQKNPTAFYLCASSILKGVDTGELFFGEGSRLTVL.

The genes are TRBV12-3 or TRBV12-4 and TRBJ2-7; D not certain. This CDR3 region has 11 residues. Trimming shortened V by 4 bases and J by 6 bases, and 7 bases separated the two germline ends. CDR3 loop: CASSWNGEQYF. The CDR3 bases are TGTGCCAGCAGTTGGAATGGCGAGCAGTACTTC.

The chain carries TRBV7-8 and TRBJ2-7, with D uncertain. Germline V gene data show CDR1 as SGHVS and CDR2 as FQNEAQ. The CDR3 runs to 14 residues. Trimming cost V 1 base and J 3 bases, with 10 bases left between them. CDR3 DNA sequence: TGTGCCAGCAGCTTAGATGCTATTGGCTACGAGCAGTACTTC. As protein: CASSLDAIGYEQYF.